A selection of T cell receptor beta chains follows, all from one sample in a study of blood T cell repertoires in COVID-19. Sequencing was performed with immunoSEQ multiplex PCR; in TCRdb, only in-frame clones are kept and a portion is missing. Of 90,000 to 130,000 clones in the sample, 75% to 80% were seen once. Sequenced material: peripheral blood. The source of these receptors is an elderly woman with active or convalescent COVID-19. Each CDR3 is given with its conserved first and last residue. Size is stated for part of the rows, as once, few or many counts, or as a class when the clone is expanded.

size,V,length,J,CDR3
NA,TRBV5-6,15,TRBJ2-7,CASRILAKSSYEQYF
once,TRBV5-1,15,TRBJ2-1,CASSLARVVVDEQFF
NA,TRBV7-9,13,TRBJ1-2,CASSYTDRVGYTF
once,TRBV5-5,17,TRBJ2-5,CASRSRALTGLQETQYF
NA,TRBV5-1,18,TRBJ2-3,CASSVSSKAGHRGDTQYF
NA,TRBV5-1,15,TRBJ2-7,CASSSSDRRAYEQYF
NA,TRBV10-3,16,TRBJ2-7,CAISQGLAGLRYEQYF
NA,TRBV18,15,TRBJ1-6,CASSPRQGYNSPLHF
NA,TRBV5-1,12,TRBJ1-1,CASSLRGSEAFF
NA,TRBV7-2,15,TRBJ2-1,CASTLSLAEYNEQFF
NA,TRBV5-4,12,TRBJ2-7,CASSPVGGEQYF
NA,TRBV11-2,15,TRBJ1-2,CASSLARTGMGGYTF
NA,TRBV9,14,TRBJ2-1,CASSGSVRYNEQFF
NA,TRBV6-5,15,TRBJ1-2,CASRTGSTLNYGYTF
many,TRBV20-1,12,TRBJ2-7,CSASRGSYEQYF
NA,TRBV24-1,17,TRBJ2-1,CATSDFRTSGRADEQFF
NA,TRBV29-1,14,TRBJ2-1,CSAERGTPYNEQFF
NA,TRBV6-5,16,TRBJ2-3,CASSYVPPGASDTQYF
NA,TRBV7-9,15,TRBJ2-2,CASSQVVVSTGELFF
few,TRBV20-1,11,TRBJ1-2,CSAPANYGYTF
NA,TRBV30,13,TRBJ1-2,CAWTSDSNYGYTF
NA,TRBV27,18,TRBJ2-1,CASSPQGSAGGRYNEQFF
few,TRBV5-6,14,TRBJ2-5,CASSQPQGWETQYF
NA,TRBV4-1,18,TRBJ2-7,CASSPGLAGHGPSYEQYF
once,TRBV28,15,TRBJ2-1,CASRLPGLADNEQFF
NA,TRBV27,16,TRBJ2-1,CASSLPPTGGLDEQFF
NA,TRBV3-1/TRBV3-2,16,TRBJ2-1,CASSQDLAGTSHEQFF
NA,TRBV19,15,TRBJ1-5,CASSIDRVITQPQHF
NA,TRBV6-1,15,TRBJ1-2,CASSEAWGVGYGYTF
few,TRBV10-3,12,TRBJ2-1,CAVGQTYNEQFF
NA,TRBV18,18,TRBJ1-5,CASSPQGTGGLANQPQHF
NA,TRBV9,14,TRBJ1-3,CASSKGDSGNTIYF
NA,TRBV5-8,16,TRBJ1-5,CASSLPTGTGWQPQHF
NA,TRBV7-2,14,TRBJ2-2,CASSLRGSSGELFF
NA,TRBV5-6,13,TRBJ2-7,CASSLGGRTEQYF
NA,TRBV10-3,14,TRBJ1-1,CATQGGDLNTEAFF
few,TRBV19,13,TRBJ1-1,CASSINSDTEAFF
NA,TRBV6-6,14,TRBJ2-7,CASSSGGEGGEQYF
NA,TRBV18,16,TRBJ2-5,CASSPQAGGVGETQYF
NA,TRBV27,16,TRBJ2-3,CASSLGAGGPRDTQYF
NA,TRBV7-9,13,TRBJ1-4,CASSLSVEEKLFF
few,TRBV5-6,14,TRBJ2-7,CASSLGQADYEQYF
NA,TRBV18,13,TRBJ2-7,CASSPNRGREQYF
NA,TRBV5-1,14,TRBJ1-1,CASSLEGVGAEAFF
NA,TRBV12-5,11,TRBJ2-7,CASGPTSRLAF
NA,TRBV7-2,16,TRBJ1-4,CASSAQTVLVNEKLFF
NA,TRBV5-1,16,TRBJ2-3,CASSLLALGGTDTQYF
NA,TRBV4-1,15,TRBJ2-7,CASSQEGRVGREQYF
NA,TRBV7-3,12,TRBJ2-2,CASGQYTGELFF
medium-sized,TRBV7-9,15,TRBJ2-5,CASGYSQGYQETQYF
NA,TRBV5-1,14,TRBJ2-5,CASSLAGIQETQYF